The text below deals with one T cell receptor (beta chain). Antigen: not known. V was clipped by 4 bases and J by 1 base, with 16 bases between them. The germline V gene encodes CDR1 MGHRA and CDR2 YSYEKL. The CDR3 spans 16 residues. Sequencing was performed with immunoSEQ multiplex PCR; in TCRdb, only in-frame clones are kept and a portion is missing. The table lists tens of thousands of clones, 90% of them singletons, with around 0.35% in the top ten. The record originates from a study of OX40 agonist ivuxolimab in advanced cancers. Study observations and caveats: Dosing at 0.1 to 3.0 mg/kg was accompanied by clonal expansion of CD4+ and CD8+ blood T cells by week 6. In general, CD8+ T cells held more expanded clones than CD4+ did, on average.

The chain carries TRBV4-1 and TRBJ1-1; unclear D gene. This clonotype was sampled from an adult with an advanced solid tumor such as melanoma, head and neck, liver or kidney cancer. The material sequenced was CD4+ or CD8+ T cells sorted from blood, taken in a trial of the OX40 agonist ivuxolimab. The CDR3 nucleotides read TGCGCCAGCAGCCCCCCATGGGGAACTCCGAACACTGAAGCTTTCTTT. Its protein is CASSPPWGTPNTEAFF.